Presented here are 8 T cell receptor beta chains from one specimen sequenced in a study of identical twins (TCRdb year 2016). Receptors were amplified or captured by 5' RACE. For sequencing, an Illumina HiSeq 2000 was employed. TCRdb reprocessing: public reads trimmed at Q25 with fastp, clones called with MiXCR, in-frame beta chains kept. Each entry merges the rows of one CDR3 protein and shows their most common DNA and genes. Across this sample there are about 250,000 distinct CDR3 sequences, with 7% to 8.5% seen only once. Approximately 5.4% of the sample is taken by the ten largest. The sample was also reused in another study, on yellow fever vaccine responses in identical twins.

Sequenced sample: CD8+ T cells sorted from blood. The receptors originated from a woman aged 18-29 years in good health.

This clonotype was counted ten times or more. V gene TRBV27 combines with J gene TRBJ1-1; D is possibly TRBD1 (5 bases). Trimming cost V 1 base and J 8 bases, with 14 bases left between them. The CDR3 runs to 14 residues. Germline V CDR1 and CDR2: MNHEY, SMNVEV (reference sequence). The CDR3 DNA reads as TGTGCCAGCAGTTTATGGGGCGGTAGGGACGAAGCTTTCTTT. It encodes CASSLWGGRDEAFF.

The rearrangement joins TRBV7-8 to TRBJ1-5; 7 nucleotides match TRBD1. With 1 base clipped from V and 3 bases from J, the junction kept 3 bases outside the gene matches. CDR3 length: 15 amino acids. Looked up from germline, CDR1 is SGHVS and CDR2 is FQNEAQ. The CDR3 nucleotides are TGTGCCAGCAGCTTAGAAGGGGGCTTCAATCAGCCCCAGCATTTT. This gives the protein CASSLEGGFNQPQHF.

In this sample, this clonotype turned up many times. The V call is TRBV28, the J call TRBJ1-2; D call uncertain. Trimming shortened V by 1 base and J by 4 bases, and 7 bases separated the two germline ends. The germline V gene has CDR1 MDHEN and CDR2 SYDVKM. The CDR3 totals 13 residues. CDR3 sequence (DNA): TGTGCCAGCAGTTTATCGACAAGCTATGGCTACACCTTC. Translating gives CASSLSTSYGYTF.

The table lists this clonotype with many counts. V usage is TRBV5-1 and J usage is TRBJ2-3, with D maybe TRBD2 (5 bases). The CDR3 is 16 amino acids. Trimming pared 0 bases from V and 2 bases from J, leaving 13 bases between. Germline V CDR1 and CDR2: SGHRS, YFSETQ. The CDR3 nucleotides read TGCGCCAGCAGCTTGGAGCGGCATGGTTACACAGATACGCAGTATTTT. As protein: CASSLERHGYTDTQYF.

This clonotype was seen ten or more times. The chain has TRBV15 and TRBJ2-2, with unresolved D. Looked up from germline, CDR1 is LNHNV and CDR2 is YYDKDF (reference sequence). The CDR3 consists of 15 residues. Trimming removed 5 bases from V and 4 bases from J, with 14 bases in between. CDR3 sequence reads: CATSLSEQSTGELFF. The CDR3 nucleotides are TGTGCCACCAGCCTTTCGGAGCAGTCCACCGGGGAGCTGTTTTTT. Supplemented by reference TRBV15 and TRBJ2-2, the full variable domain reads DAMVIQNPRYQVTQFGKPVTLSCSQTLNHNVMYWYQQKSSQAPKLLFHYYDKDFNNEADTPDNFQSRRPNTSFCFLDIRSPGLGDTAMYLCATSLSEQSTGELFFGEGSRLTVL.

The chain recombines TRBV12-3 or TRBV12-4 with TRBJ2-7; unclear D gene. The CDR3 contains 13 residues. V was clipped by 1 base and J by 5 bases, with 9 bases between them. The CDR3 nucleotides read TGTGCCAGCAGTTTAGGGTTGCTCCACGAGCAGTACGTC. Translating gives CASSLGLLHEQYV.

The chain recombines TRBV5-1 with TRBJ2-5; D may match TRBD1 or TRBD2 (5 bases each). V lost 1 base and J lost 1, with 14 bases in between. CDR3 length: 16 residues. The germline V gene has CDR1 SGHRS and CDR2 YFSETQ. The CDR3 nucleotides read TGCGCCAGCAGCTTGTCCGAGGGGTCTTCCCAAGAGACCCAGTACTTC. It encodes CASSLSEGSSQETQYF.

This sequence joins TRBV29-1 and TRBJ2-7; possibly TRBD1 for D (5 bases). The germline CDR1 and CDR2 sequences are SQVTM and ANQGSEA. The CDR3 has 13 amino acids. Between the trimmed V and J ends, which lost 7 bases and 6 bases, there was a span of 19 bases. The CDR3: CSAVGPSPREQYF. The CDR3 DNA sequence: TGCAGCGCCGTGGGGCCTTCCCCTCGCGAGCAGTACTTC.